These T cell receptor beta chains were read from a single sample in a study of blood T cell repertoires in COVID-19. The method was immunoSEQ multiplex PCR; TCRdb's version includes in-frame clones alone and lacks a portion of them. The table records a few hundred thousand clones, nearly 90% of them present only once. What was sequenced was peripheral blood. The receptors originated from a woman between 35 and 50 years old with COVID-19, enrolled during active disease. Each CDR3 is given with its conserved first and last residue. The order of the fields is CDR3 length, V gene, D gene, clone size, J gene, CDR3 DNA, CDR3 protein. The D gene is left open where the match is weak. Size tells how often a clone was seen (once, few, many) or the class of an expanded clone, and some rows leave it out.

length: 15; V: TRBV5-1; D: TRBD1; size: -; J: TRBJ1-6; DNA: TGCGCCAGCAGCCGAGAGACAGGGACGAATTCACCCCTCCACTTT; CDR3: CASSRETGTNSPLHF
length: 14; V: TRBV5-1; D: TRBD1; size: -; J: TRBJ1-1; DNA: TGCGCCAGCAGCGGACAGGGGGCGGACACTGAAGCTTTCTTT; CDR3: CASSGQGADTEAFF
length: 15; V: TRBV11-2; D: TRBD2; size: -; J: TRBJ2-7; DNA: TGTGCCAGCAGCCCCATTACGGGGGGGGAGGGCGAGCAGTACTTC; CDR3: CASSPITGGEGEQYF
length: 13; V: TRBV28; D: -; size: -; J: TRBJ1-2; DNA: TGTGCCAGCAGTCCACAGGGAAACTATGGCTACACCTTC; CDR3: CASSPQGNYGYTF
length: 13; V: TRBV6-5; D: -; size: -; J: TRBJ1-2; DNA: TGTGCCAGCAGTTTGGACGGTGGAGGGGGCTACACCTTC; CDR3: CASSLDGGGGYTF
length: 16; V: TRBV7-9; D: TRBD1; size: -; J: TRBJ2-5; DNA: TGTGCCAGCAGCTTATCGTCTGGGACAGATTTTGAGACCCAGTACTTC; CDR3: CASSLSSGTDFETQYF
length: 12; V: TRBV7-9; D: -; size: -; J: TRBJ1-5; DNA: TGTGCCAGCAGCTCCAGGGGTCAGCCCCAGCATTTT; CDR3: CASSSRGQPQHF
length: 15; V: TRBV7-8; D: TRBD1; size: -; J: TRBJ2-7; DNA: TGTGCCAGCAGCTCTTACAGGGGGTTAAACTACGAGCAGTACTTC; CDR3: CASSSYRGLNYEQYF
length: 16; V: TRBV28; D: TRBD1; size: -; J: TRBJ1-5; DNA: TGTGCCAGCAGTTTCCAAGGACAGGGGGACAATCAGCCCCAGCATTTT; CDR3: CASSFQGQGDNQPQHF
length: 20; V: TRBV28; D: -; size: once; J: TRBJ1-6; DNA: TGTGCCAGACATCCCGGGACAAAAGCCCTCGGCTCCTTGGGTAATTCACCCCTCCGCTTT; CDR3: CARHPGTKALGSLGNSPLRF
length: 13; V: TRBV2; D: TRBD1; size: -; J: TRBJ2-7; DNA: TGTGCCAGCAGTGGACAGGGGGCCCACGAGCAGTACTTC; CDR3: CASSGQGAHEQYF
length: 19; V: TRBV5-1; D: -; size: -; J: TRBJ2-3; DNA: TGCGCCAGCAGCCTGAAACCACGGACAGTTTCCCCTAACACAGATACGCAGTATTTT; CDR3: CASSLKPRTVSPNTDTQYF
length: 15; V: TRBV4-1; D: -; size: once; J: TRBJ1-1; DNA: TGCGCCAGCAGCCAAGACAAGGGGGGGGTCACTGAAGCTTTCTTT; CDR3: CASSQDKGGVTEAFF
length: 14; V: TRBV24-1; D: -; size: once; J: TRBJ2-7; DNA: TGTGCCACCAGTGATGCAGCAACAGGACCCAGGCAGTACTTC; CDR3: CATSDAATGPRQYF
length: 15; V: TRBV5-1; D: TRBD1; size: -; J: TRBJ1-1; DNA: TGCGCCAGCAGCTTGGACGGGGACAGGGACACTGAAGCTTTCTTT; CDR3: CASSLDGDRDTEAFF
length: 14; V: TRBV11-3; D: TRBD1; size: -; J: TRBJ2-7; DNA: TGTGCCAGCAGCCTTCGGGACAGCGCCTACGAGCAGTACTTC; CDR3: CASSLRDSAYEQYF
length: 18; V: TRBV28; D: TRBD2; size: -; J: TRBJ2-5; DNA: TGTGCCAGCAGTCCATCTATAGCGGGAGGGGTGGGGCAAGAGACCCAGTACTTC; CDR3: CASSPSIAGGVGQETQYF
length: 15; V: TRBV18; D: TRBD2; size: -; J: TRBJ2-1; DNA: TGTGCCAGCTCCCTCAGCGGGGGGGCCTACAATGAGCAGTTCTTC; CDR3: CASSLSGGAYNEQFF
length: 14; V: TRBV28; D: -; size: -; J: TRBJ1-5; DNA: TGTGCCAGCAGTTTAAGCCAGGGGTATCAGCCCCAGCATTTT; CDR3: CASSLSQGYQPQHF
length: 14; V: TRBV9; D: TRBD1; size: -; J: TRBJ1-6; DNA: TGTGCCAGCAGCGGGGGACAGTTTAATTCACCCCTCCACTTT; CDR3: CASSGGQFNSPLHF
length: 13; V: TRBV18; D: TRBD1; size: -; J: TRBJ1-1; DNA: TGTGCCAGCTCACCGGGACAGTCCACTGAAGCTTTCTTT; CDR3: CASSPGQSTEAFF
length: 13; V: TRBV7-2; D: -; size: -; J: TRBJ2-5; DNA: TGTGCCAGCTTGCGGATAAACCAAGAGACCCAGTACTTC; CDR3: CASLRINQETQYF
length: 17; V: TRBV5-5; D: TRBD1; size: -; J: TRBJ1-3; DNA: TGTGCCAGCAGCCAGGGACAGGGAAGCGGATCTGGAAACACCATATATTTT; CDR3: CASSQGQGSGSGNTIYF
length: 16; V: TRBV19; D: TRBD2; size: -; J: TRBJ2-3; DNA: TGTGCCAGTAGTATCCCGACTAGCGGGACCACAGATACGCAGTATTTT; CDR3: CASSIPTSGTTDTQYF
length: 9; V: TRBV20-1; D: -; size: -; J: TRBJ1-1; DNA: TGCAGTGCCAGTCGGGGAGCTTTCTTT; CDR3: CSASRGAFF
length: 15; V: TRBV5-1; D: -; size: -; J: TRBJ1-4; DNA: TGCGCCAGCAGCTCGGACAGACCAACTAATGAAAAACTGTTTTTT; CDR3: CASSSDRPTNEKLFF
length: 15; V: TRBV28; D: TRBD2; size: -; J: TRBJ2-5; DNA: TGTGCCAGCAGAACTAGCGGGGGGGAGGGAGAGACCCAGTACTTC; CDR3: CASRTSGGEGETQYF
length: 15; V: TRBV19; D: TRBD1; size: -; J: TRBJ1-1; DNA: TGTGCCAGTAGTATTCGGGACAGGGGAATGCGTGAAGCTTTCTTT; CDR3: CASSIRDRGMREAFF
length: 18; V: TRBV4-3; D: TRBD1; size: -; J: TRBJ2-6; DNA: TGCGCCAGCAGCCAAGAGGACAGGAGGAGCTCTGGGGCCAACGTCCTGACTTTC; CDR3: CASSQEDRRSSGANVLTF
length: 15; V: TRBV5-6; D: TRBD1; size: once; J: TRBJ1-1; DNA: TGTGCCAGCAGTTGGGCCGGGACAGCGAACACTGAAGCTTTCTTT; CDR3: CASSWAGTANTEAFF
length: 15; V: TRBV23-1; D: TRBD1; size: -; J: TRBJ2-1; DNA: TGCGCCAGCAGTGGCCGGGACAGGGGCTACAATGAGCAGTTCTTC; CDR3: CASSGRDRGYNEQFF
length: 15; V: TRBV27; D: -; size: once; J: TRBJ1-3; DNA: TGTGCCAGCAGTTTGAGCAGGGACTCTGGAAACACCATATATTTT; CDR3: CASSLSRDSGNTIYF
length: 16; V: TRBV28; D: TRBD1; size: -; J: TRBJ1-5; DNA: TGTGCCAGCAGTTTGGCAGGGGGTCTAGGCAATCAGCCCCAGCATTTT; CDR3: CASSLAGGLGNQPQHF
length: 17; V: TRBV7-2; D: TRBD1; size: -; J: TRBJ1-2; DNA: TGTGCCAGCAGCTTAGTAGGCGGACAGGGGGCGAACTATGGCTACACCTTC; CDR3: CASSLVGGQGANYGYTF
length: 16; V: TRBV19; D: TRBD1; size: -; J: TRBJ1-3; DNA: TGTGCCAGTAGTATTGGGACAGGGGGCACTGGAAACACCATATATTTT; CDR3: CASSIGTGGTGNTIYF
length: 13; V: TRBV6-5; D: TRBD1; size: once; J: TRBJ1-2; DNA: TGTGCCAGCAGTTACGGGCCCGACAGGGCCCACACCTTC; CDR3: CASSYGPDRAHTF
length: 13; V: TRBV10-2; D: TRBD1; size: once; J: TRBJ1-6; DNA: TGCGCCAGCAAAACAGGGGGCGATTTTACCCTCCACTTT; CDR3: CASKTGGDFTLHF
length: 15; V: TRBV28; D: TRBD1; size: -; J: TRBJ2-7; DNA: TGTGCCAGCACACCACCGGACAGGGTTTACGACGGGCAGTACTTC; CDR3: CASTPPDRVYDGQYF
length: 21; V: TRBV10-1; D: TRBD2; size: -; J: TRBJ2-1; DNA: TGCGCCAGCAGTGAGTCAGGGCTAGCGGGAGGGCCTGGGAGCTCCTACAATGAGCAGTTCTTC; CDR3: CASSESGLAGGPGSSYNEQFF